What follows describes a single TCR beta chain. This sample is part of a study of cytomegalovirus exposure and HLA in healthy donors. The CDR3 covers 14 residues. Losses at the gene ends were 2 bases for V and 8 bases for J; bases not matched to a gene: 10. Germline assignment: CDR1 GTSNPN and CDR2 SVGIG (reference sequence). The PCR had 60 Vbeta and 13 Jbeta primers. The repertoire was sequenced with immunoSEQ multiplex PCR; TCRdb's copy has only in-frame clones and lacks some. The sample shows approximately 210,000 clones, 85% to 90% of them seen only once. The sequencing input was PBMCs. The TCR sequence derives from a man aged 30-40 years in good health and CMV-seronegative. V gene TRBV30 combines with J gene TRBJ2-3, with 7 bases identical to TRBD1. CDR3 bases: TGTGCCTGGAGTCCTATAGGGGACAGACTTACGCAGTATTTT. This codes for CAWSPIGDRLTQYF.